The 26 T cell receptor beta chains presented below share a single source sample, sequenced in a study of control samples from healthy donors and cancer patients. The method was immunoSEQ multiplex PCR; TCRdb's version includes in-frame clones alone and lacks a portion of them. The sample includes under 200,000 clones, 90% to 95% of them seen just once. Sequencing input: blood. The receptor source for this set is a woman under 40 in good health.

This chain uses TRBV5-8 with TRBJ2-1, with TRBD2 matching over 9 bases. Per germline, CDR1 SGHTS and CDR2 YDEGEE. With V trimmed by 1 base and J by 8 bases, 7 bases remained unmatched. CDR3 size: 15 residues. CDR3 region: CASSLLVAGADEQFF. CDR3 nucleotides: TGTGCCAGCAGCTTGCTGGTAGCGGGAGCGGATGAGCAGTTCTTC. Supplemented by reference TRBV5-8 and TRBJ2-1, the full variable domain reads EAGVTQSPTHLIKTRGQQATLRCSPISGHTSVYWYQQALGLGLQFLLWYDEGEERNRGNFPPRFSGRQFPNYSSELNVNALELEDSALYLCASSLLVAGADEQFFGPGTRLTVL.

V gene TRBV6-2 or TRBV6-3 combines with J gene TRBJ2-2, with 8 nucleotides matching TRBD1. The CDR3 loop spans 15 amino acids. Germline V gene sequence: CDR1 MNHEY, CDR2 SVGEGT. After removal of 6 bases from V and 1 base from J, the junction contained 4 bases not matched to a gene. The CDR3 is CASSPGTGNTGELFF. CDR3 in DNA: TGTGCCAGCAGCCCTGGGACAGGGAACACCGGGGAGCTGTTTTTT.

This sequence joins TRBV9 and TRBJ2-5; 9 bases align to TRBD2. CDR3 length: 16 residues. Per germline, CDR1 SGDLS and CDR2 YYNGEE. Unmatched junction bases numbered 7, after V lost 0 bases and J lost 4 bases. The CDR3 DNA is TGTGCCAGCAGCGTAGCTGGGGGCGGGAGGGGAGAGACCCAGTACTTC. Residues: CASSVAGGGRGETQYF.

The rearrangement uses TRBV2 and TRBJ1-1; 8 bases are a match to TRBD1. Germline CDR1 reads SNHLY; CDR2 reads FYNNEI. V lost 6 bases, J lost 1 base, and 7 bases stayed unmatched. The CDR3 contains 15 residues. The CDR3 protein is CASSPQGARNTEAFF. CDR3 in DNA: TGTGCCAGCAGCCCCCAGGGGGCAAGGAACACTGAAGCTTTCTTT.

In this sample, this clone turned up once. The CDR3 here is CATSRDWTSGRAGELFF. CDR3 DNA: TGTGCCACCAGCAGAGATTGGACTAGCGGGAGGGCCGGGGAGCTGTTTTTT. V gene TRBV15 combines with J gene TRBJ2-2; 15 bases agree with TRBD2. Germline V gene lookup returns CDR1 LNHNV and CDR2 YYDKDF (reference sequence). The CDR3 consists of 17 residues. V shed 0 bases, J shed 6 bases, and the junction held 2 bases outside the gene matches. Looking up the rest from reference TRBV15 and TRBJ2-2 gives the full variable domain: DAMVIQNPRYQVTQFGKPVTLSCSQTLNHNVMYWYQQKSSQAPKLLFHYYDKDFNNEADTPDNFQSRRPNTSFCFLDIRSPGLGDTAMYLCATSRDWTSGRAGELFFGEGSRLTVL.

In this sample, this clone turned up once. The chain uses TRBV7-9 and TRBJ1-3; 7 nucleotides line up with TRBD1. Germline V CDR1 and CDR2: SEHNR, FQNEAQ (reference sequence). With 5 bases clipped from V and 4 bases from J, the junction kept 8 bases outside the gene matches. CDR3 size: 15 residues. The CDR3 is CASSPFLTGGNTIYF. In nucleotides, the CDR3 is TGTGCCAGCAGCCCGTTTTTGACAGGGGGAAACACCATATATTTT.

In nucleotides, the CDR3 is TGTGCCAGCCTAGCGGGAGGGGACTACAATGAGCAGTTCTTC. Translated: CASLAGGDYNEQFF. This chain connects TRBV6-5 to TRBJ2-1, with 12 bases lining up with TRBD2. The CDR3 length is 14 residues. V gave up 8 bases and J gave up 3 bases; unmatched junction bases: 2. Looked up from germline, CDR1 is MNHEY and CDR2 is SVGAGI.

The count of this clone is one. This chain links TRBV7-9 with TRBJ1-3, with unresolved D. Between the trimmed V and J ends, which lost 0 bases and 0 bases, there was a span of 6 bases. The CDR3 is 15 residues long. Per the germline V gene, CDR1 is SEHNR and CDR2 is FQNEAQ (reference sequence). DNA for the CDR3: TGTGCCAGCAGCTTAGCGGGCTACTCTGGAAACACCATATATTTT. It encodes CASSLAGYSGNTIYF.

The rearrangement links TRBV28 to TRBJ1-5; TRBD1 is a possible D gene (5 bases). The CDR3 loop spans 14 amino acids. CDR1 is MDHEN and CDR2 is SYDVKM in the germline V gene. The V end was cut by 1 base, the J end by 6 bases, with 10 bases between. The CDR3 loop is CASSLSQGSQPQHF. The CDR3 coding sequence is TGTGCCAGCAGTTTATCTCAGGGCTCTCAGCCCCAGCATTTT.

This chain links TRBV19 with TRBJ1-3; TRBD1 is a possible D gene (6 bases). The length of the CDR3 is 14 residues. V lost 0 bases and J lost 8, with 11 bases in between. Per the germline V gene, CDR1 is LNHDA and CDR2 is SQIVND (reference sequence). The DNA of the CDR3 is TGTGCCAGTAGTATAGATCGAGGGGGATACACCATATATTTT. This encodes CASSIDRGGYTIYF.

The genes are TRBV4-1 and TRBJ1-5, with TRBD1 as a possible D gene (6 bases). The CDR3 is 16 residues long. V was shortened by 0 bases and J by 2 bases, with 11 bases between the two germline ends. CDR1 is MGHRA and CDR2 is YSYEKL in the germline V gene. This chain's CDR3 is CASSQEAGVGNQPQHF. CDR3 nucleotide sequence: TGCGCCAGCAGCCAAGAGGCAGGGGTTGGCAATCAGCCCCAGCATTTT.

The chain carries TRBV5-1 and TRBJ1-1; tentatively, D is TRBD1 (6 bases). The length of the CDR3 is 14 residues. Per germline, CDR1 SGHRS and CDR2 YFSETQ. The ends were cut back, 4 bases at V and 1 base at J, with 11 bases in the middle. The CDR3 coding sequence is TGCGCCAGCAGCGCGCTGGGACAGAACACTGAAGCTTTCTTT. Translating gives CASSALGQNTEAFF.

The rearrangement links TRBV6-4 to TRBJ2-1; 11 bases are a match to TRBD1. Germline V lookup: CDR1 MRHNA, CDR2 SNTAGT. The CDR3 spans 16 residues. Trimming removed 3 bases from V and 8 bases from J; junction bases left unmatched: 9. The CDR3 protein is CASSETTGTGGYEQFF. The CDR3 DNA reads TGTGCCAGCAGTGAGACCACCGGGACAGGGGGATATGAGCAGTTCTTC.

V is TRBV5-6 and J is TRBJ2-7; TRBD2 matches 7 bases. CDR3 length equals 14 residues. The ends lost 1 base at V and 3 bases at J; junction bases unmatched: 4. Germline assignment: CDR1 SGHDT and CDR2 YYEEEE. The CDR3, as DNA: TGTGCCAGCAGCTTGTCTGGACTAGTCTACGAGCAGTACTTC. Translating it yields CASSLSGLVYEQYF.

This CDR3 reads CASSYGANYGYTF. In nucleotides, the CDR3 is TGTGCCAGCAGTTACGGAGCTAACTATGGCTACACCTTC. This chain links TRBV6-5 with TRBJ1-2; D ambiguous. The CDR3 is 13 amino acids. Trimming shortened V by 2 bases and J by 0 bases, and 4 bases separated the two germline ends. Germline values: CDR1 MNHEY, CDR2 SVGAGI.

The rearrangement joins TRBV6-5 to TRBJ1-6; 9 bases fit TRBD1. CDR3 length: 16 residues. Germline V gene data show CDR1 as MNHEY and CDR2 as SVGAGI. V gave up 4 bases and J gave up 4 bases; unmatched junction bases: 5. The CDR3 DNA reads as TGTGCCAGCAGTTCCACAGGGGGCCGTTATAATTCACCCCTCCACTTT. Its translation is CASSSTGGRYNSPLHF.

In this sample, this clone turned up a few times. Different DNA sequences within this sample yield the same CDR3. The chain uses TRBV7-2 and TRBJ2-5; tentatively, D is TRBD2 (5 bases). Trimming took 0 bases from V and 5 from J, leaving 10 bases between them. The CDR3 spans 14 residues. Germline CDR1 is SGHTA and CDR2 is FQGNSA. The CDR3 DNA is TGTGCCAGCAGCTTAGCGGGAGTAGGGGAGACCCAGTACTTC. Its protein is CASSLAGVGETQYF.

This clone has just a few counts. The chain uses TRBV6-1 and TRBJ1-4; no definite D call. The ends were cut back, 2 bases at V and 4 bases at J, with 11 bases in the middle. This CDR3 is 15 amino acids long. Germline CDR1 reads MNHNS; CDR2 reads SASEGT. CDR3: CASSERLGDNEKLFF. In DNA, the CDR3 is TGTGCCAGCAGTGAAAGATTAGGAGATAATGAAAAACTGTTTTTT.

The J gene is TRBJ2-7, the V gene TRBV5-1; no clear D gene. The V end lost 0 bases, the J end lost 1 base, and 8 bases lay between the germline ends. CDR3 length: 14 amino acids. The germline V gene encodes CDR1 SGHRS and CDR2 YFSETQ. The chain's CDR3 is CASSLGPGSYEQYF. The CDR3 DNA is TGCGCCAGCAGCTTGGGTCCAGGATCCTACGAGCAGTACTTC.

V is TRBV10-2 and J is TRBJ1-2; D is ambiguous. This CDR3 contains 13 residues. V was pared by 3 bases and J by 0 bases, with 5 bases between. CDR1 and CDR2 from the germline V gene are WSHSY and SAAADI. The CDR3 DNA sequence: TGCGCCAGCAGTGAAACCGCTAACTATGGCTACACCTTC. Translating gives CASSETANYGYTF.

This clone was seen just once. This rearrangement joins TRBV19 to TRBJ2-1; 9 nucleotides line up with TRBD1. The germline V gene has CDR1 LNHDA and CDR2 SQIVND (reference sequence). This CDR3 is built from 14 residues. V lost 3 bases and J lost 8; bases outside the gene matches: 5. The CDR3 DNA sequence: TGTGCCAGTAGTATCCCCACAGGGGGCTATGAGCAGTTCTTC. This sequence encodes CASSIPTGGYEQFF. The whole variable domain, filled in from reference TRBV19 and TRBJ2-1, reads DGGITQSPKYLFRKEGQNVTLSCEQNLNHDAMYWYRQDPGQGLRLIYYSQIVNDFQKGDIAEGYSVSREKKESFPLTVTSAQKNPTAFYLCASSIPTGGYEQFFGPGTRLTVL.

A single count supports this clone. The rearrangement links TRBV7-9 to TRBJ1-2; D is unresolved. V was pared by 0 bases and J by 6 bases, with 11 bases between. CDR3 length equals 14 residues. CDR1 is SEHNR, CDR2 FQNEAQ, per germline (reference sequence). The CDR3, as DNA: TGTGCCAGCAGCTTAGCCGATAGACGGGATGGCTACACCTTC. Translated: CASSLADRRDGYTF.

The CDR3 loop reads CASSLRDYNEQFF. CDR3 bases: TGTGCCAGCAGCTTAAGGGACTACAATGAGCAGTTCTTC. This rearrangement joins TRBV7-2 to TRBJ2-1; D gene unclear. Germline values: CDR1 SGHTA, CDR2 FQGNSA. The V gene lost 2 bases and the J gene lost 3 bases, with 5 bases spanning the gap. The CDR3 is 13 residues long. The full variable domain, completed using reference TRBV7-2 and TRBJ2-1, is GAGVSQSPSNKVTEKGKDVELRCDPISGHTALYWYRQSLGQGLEFLIYFQGNSAPDKSGLPSDRFSAERTGGSVSTLTIQRTQQEDSAVYLCASSLRDYNEQFFGPGTRLTVL.

The J gene is TRBJ2-1, the V gene TRBV6-1; D is perhaps TRBD1 (5 bases). The CDR3 has 16 amino acids. Germline V lookup: CDR1 MNHNS, CDR2 SASEGT. V lost 2 bases, J lost 1 base, and 12 bases lay in between. The CDR3 region is CASSERSGISYNEQFF. As DNA, the CDR3 is TGTGCCAGCAGTGAAAGGTCAGGGATTTCCTACAATGAGCAGTTCTTC.

The chain is built from TRBV6-5 and TRBJ2-2; the D gene is possibly TRBD2 (5 bases). V was shortened by 0 bases and J by 4 bases, with 12 bases between the two germline ends. Germline V gene data show CDR1 as MNHEY and CDR2 as SVGAGI. The CDR3 runs to 16 residues. CDR3 sequence reads: CASSYSRVSGTGELFF. The CDR3 DNA reads TGTGCCAGCAGTTACTCGCGGGTTTCGGGCACCGGGGAGCTGTTTTTT.

The chain is built from TRBV29-1 and TRBJ1-4; weak D call: TRBD1 (5 bases). Germline CDR1 and CDR2: SQVTM and ANQGSEA. The CDR3 has 13 amino acids. The ends were cut back, 3 bases at V and 8 bases at J, with 13 bases in the middle. CDR3 sequence reads: CSVEVQGGEKLFF. The CDR3 DNA follows: TGCAGCGTTGAGGTCCAGGGAGGAGAAAAACTGTTTTTT.